The rows below give T cell receptor beta chains drawn from one sample of a study of blood T cell repertoires in COVID-19. Sequenced by immunoSEQ multiplex PCR; TCRdb stores in-frame clones only, minus some. This sample has more than 200,000 clones, with about nine tenths found just once. The specimen was PBMCs or T cells enriched from blood (not recorded which). The receptors derive from a woman younger than 45 with acute COVID-19. CDR3s include the opening cysteine and the closing phenylalanine or tryptophan. Each record gives: D gene, J gene, V gene, clone size, CDR3 protein, CDR3 DNA. A D gene is named only where the DNA matches it firmly. Some rows mark clone size as missing; the rest say once, few, many or name a class of expanded clone.

TRBD2 TRBJ2-1 TRBV27 NA CASSYPPLGLPGGGVNEQFF TGTGCCAGCAGTTACCCGCCCTTAGGGTTACCGGGGGGGGGTGTCAATGAGCAGTTCTTC
TRBD1 TRBJ1-2 TRBV19 once CASSQGQGKYGYTF TGTGCCAGTAGTCAAGGACAGGGAAAGTATGGCTACACCTTC
TRBD1 TRBJ2-7 TRBV20-1 NA CSASSGTGGPYEQYF TGCAGTGCTAGTTCGGGGACAGGCGGTCCCTACGAGCAGTACTTC
TRBD1 TRBJ2-2 TRBV9 NA CASSYGQENTGELFF TGTGCCAGCAGCTACGGACAGGAGAACACCGGGGAGCTGTTTTTT
TRBD1 TRBJ2-2 TRBV2 NA CASIGTGGRTGELFF TGTGCCAGCATAGGGACAGGGGGACGCACCGGGGAGCTGTTTTTT
TRBD1 TRBJ2-3 TRBV5-6 NA CASRLTGTGDLGTQYF TGTGCCAGCAGACTTACCGGGACAGGGGATTTGGGTACGCAGTATTTT
NA TRBJ2-7 TRBV28 NA CASSLYSNEADEQYF TGTGCCAGCAGTTTATATTCCAACGAGGCAGACGAGCAGTACTTC
TRBD1 TRBJ2-3 TRBV27 NA CASSSLRTGGATDTQYF TGTGCCAGCAGCTCCCTCAGGACAGGGGGCGCAACAGATACGCAGTATTTT
TRBD1 TRBJ2-7 TRBV27 NA CASGQGANEQYF TGTGCCAGCGGACAGGGGGCCAACGAGCAGTACTTC
TRBD2 TRBJ2-7 TRBV6-5 NA CASSYRPSGRLDEQYF TGTGCCAGCAGTTACAGGCCTAGCGGGAGGCTCGACGAGCAGTACTTC
NA TRBJ1-6 TRBV21-1 NA CASSKSRLFGPLHF TGTGCCAGCAGCAAATCCCGCCTATTCGGACCCCTCCACTTT
NA TRBJ1-2 TRBV28 once CASSPGANYGYTF TGTGCCAGCTCACCCGGGGCTAACTATGGCTACACCTTC
NA TRBJ1-1 TRBV2 NA CASSPTPVKNTEAFF TGTGCCAGCAGTCCAACCCCGGTTAAGAACACTGAAGCTTTCTTT
TRBD2 TRBJ2-7 TRBV6-5 NA CASRPLAGGNYEQYF TGTGCCAGCAGACCTCTAGCGGGTGGGAACTACGAGCAGTACTTC
NA TRBJ2-1 TRBV4-3 NA CASSQEIGPPIRNNEQFF TGCGCCAGCAGCCAAGAAATTGGTCCCCCCATCAGGAACAATGAGCAGTTCTTC